The 7 T cell receptor beta chains given below trace back to one sample, sequenced in a study of vaccination effects on CD4 cells after COVID-19. The data were produced by immunoSEQ multiplex PCR, yet TCRdb's version contains in-frame clones alone and is incomplete. This table has 37,000 or so clones, approximately 68% appearing once. What these receptors recognize is not known. With the ViraFEST assay, the study expanded antigen-specific CD4+ T cells using viral peptide pools, then sequenced them. Following 10 days of culture, CD4+ T cells were isolated. The vaccine recipients had no prior SARS-CoV-2 infection, with negative nucleocapsid antibodies. Sequencing used CD4+ T cells from PBMCs cultured with HCoV-OC43 spike peptides, obtained before COVID-19 vaccination. Subset defined: HCoV-OC43 spike overlapping peptide pool stimulation. Every receptor here comes from a human donor who received a COVID-19 vaccine.

The V gene is TRBV6-5, the J gene TRBJ1-1, with unresolved D. The CDR3 is 15 residues long. The V gene's germline CDR1 is MNHEY and CDR2 SVGAGI. The V end lost 0 bases, the J end lost 1 base, and 9 bases lay between the germline ends. The CDR3 DNA is TGTGCCAGCAGTTACTCGTCCGGCCAGAACACTGAAGCTTTCTTT. Translating gives CASSYSSGQNTEAFF.

Only a few counts were recorded for this clone. The chain recombines TRBV6-5 with TRBJ1-2, with D unresolved. CDR3 size: 12 residues. V gave up 7 bases and J gave up 6 bases, with 12 bases separating them. Germline V gene sequence: CDR1 MNHEY, CDR2 SVGAGI. DNA for the CDR3: TGTGCCAGCACCGGAGATAGCGATGGCTACACCTTC. This sequence encodes CASTGDSDGYTF.

Written as DNA, the CDR3 is TGTGCCAGCAGCTCAGGACAGGGGTTTATGGAGACCCAGTACTTC. Its translation: CASSSGQGFMETQYF. The chain links TRBV5-8 to TRBJ2-5; 9 bases line up with TRBD1. CDR3 size: 15 residues. V shed 3 bases, J shed 5 bases, and the junction held 8 bases outside the gene matches. Germline V gene data show CDR1 as SGHTS and CDR2 as YDEGEE.

The chain links TRBV6-5 to TRBJ2-4, with D unresolved. The CDR3 loop spans 14 amino acids. Germline CDR1 and CDR2: MNHEY and SVGAGI. The V end was cut by 5 bases, the J end by 5 bases, with 13 bases between. The CDR3 DNA reads TGTGCCAGCAGTACCCCCGAGCTTCAAAACATTCAGTACTTC. Translation: CASSTPELQNIQYF.

This clone was detected once. V and J are TRBV7-9 and TRBJ2-5; TRBD1 might be the D (6 bases). Germline V CDR1 and CDR2: SEHNR, FQNEAQ (reference sequence). V was pared by 5 bases and J by 2 bases, with 12 bases between. CDR3 length: 14 residues. The CDR3 region is CASSLQGSQETQYF. Here the CDR3 DNA reads TGTGCCAGCAGCCTACAGGGTTCGCAAGAGACCCAGTACTTC.

The chain links TRBV7-8 to TRBJ1-1; no clear D. Germline CDR1 SGHVS, CDR2 FQNEAQ. V lost 3 bases and J 3 bases, leaving 14 bases between the germline ends. CDR3 length equals 15 residues. CDR3 nucleotide sequence: TGTGCCAGCAGCTTGGGTTCTCTAGGGTACACTGAAGCTTTCTTT. Protein product: CASSLGSLGYTEAFF.

J is TRBJ2-1 and V is TRBV2; 9 bases are a match to TRBD2. The V gene's germline CDR1 is SNHLY and CDR2 FYNNEI. This CDR3 has 15 residues. With V trimmed by 4 bases and J by 4 bases, 5 bases remained unmatched. The DNA for the CDR3 is TGTGCCAGCAGTGCTCGTAGCGGGAGTTACAATGAGCAGTTCTTC. Protein: CASSARSGSYNEQFF. Full variable domain (missing parts from reference TRBV2 and TRBJ2-1): EPEVTQTPSHQVTQMGQEVILRCVPISNHLYFYWYRQILGQKVEFLVSFYNNEISEKSEIFDDQFSVERPDGSNFTLKIRSTKLEDSAMYFCASSARSGSYNEQFFGPGTRLTVL.